This T cell receptor beta chain was identified during a study of metastatic and nonmetastatic thyroid tumors. General study points: Malignant thyroid tumors reportedly exceeded benign nodules significantly in TCR beta diversity, with the difference appearing in blood and tumor.

A note on this clone: Its antigen remains unknown.

The CDR3 has 15 residues. Trimming stripped 0 bases from V and 0 bases from J, with 8 bases between. The germline CDR1 and CDR2 sequences are LGHDT and YNNKEL (reference sequence). Study processing details: A distant-metastasis classifier for papillary thyroid cancer was built using CDR3 differences across clinicopathological groups. TCRdb re-called clones from the PCR reads using MiXCR. These V and J calls derive from TCRdb rather than the authors' analysis. The data contain about 26,000 clones, roughly 24% of them singletons. Ahead of thyroid surgery, no patient had received treatment of any kind. The TCR sequence derives from a female donor with papillary thyroid cancer or a benign thyroid nodule (not recorded which). Some clones in this sample may be carry-over from other donors' samples. The sequenced sample was blood. This sequence joins TRBV3-1 and TRBJ2-5; D not certain. CDR3 residues: CASSQDLGNQETQYF. The DNA of the CDR3 is TGTGCCAGCAGCCAAGATCTGGGAAACCAAGAGACCCAGTACTTC.